Given below is one TCR beta chain in context. This sample stems from a study of control samples from healthy donors and cancer patients. This CDR3 is built from 14 residues. The ends lost 8 bases at V and 2 bases at J; junction bases unmatched: 4. Germline CDR1 and CDR2: MNHEY and SVGAGI. The protocol was immunoSEQ multiplex PCR, while the TCRdb copy is restricted to in-frame clones and leaves out a portion. Here the sample spans about 150,000 clones, approximately 94% being singletons. The sequence was obtained from a young man in good health. Sequencing used blood. This rearrangement joins TRBV6-5 to TRBJ1-3; TRBD1 agrees at 9 bases. The DNA of the CDR3 is TGTGCCAGCGGAACAGGGGGCGCTGGAAACACCATATATTTT. The encoded protein is CASGTGGAGNTIYF.